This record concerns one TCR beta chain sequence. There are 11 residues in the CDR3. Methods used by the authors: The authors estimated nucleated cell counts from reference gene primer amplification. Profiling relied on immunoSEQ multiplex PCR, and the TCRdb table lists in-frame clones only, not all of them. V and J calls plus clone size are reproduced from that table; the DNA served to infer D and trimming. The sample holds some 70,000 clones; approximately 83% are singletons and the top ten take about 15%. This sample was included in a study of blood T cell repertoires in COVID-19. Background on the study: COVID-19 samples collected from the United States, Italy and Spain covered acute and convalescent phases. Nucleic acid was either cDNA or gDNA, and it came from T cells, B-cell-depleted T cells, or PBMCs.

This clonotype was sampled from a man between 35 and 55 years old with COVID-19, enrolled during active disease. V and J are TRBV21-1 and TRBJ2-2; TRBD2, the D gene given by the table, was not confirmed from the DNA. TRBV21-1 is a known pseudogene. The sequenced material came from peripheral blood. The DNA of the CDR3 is TGTGGTGGCGGGAACACCGGGGAGCTGTTTTTT. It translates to CGGGNTGELFF.